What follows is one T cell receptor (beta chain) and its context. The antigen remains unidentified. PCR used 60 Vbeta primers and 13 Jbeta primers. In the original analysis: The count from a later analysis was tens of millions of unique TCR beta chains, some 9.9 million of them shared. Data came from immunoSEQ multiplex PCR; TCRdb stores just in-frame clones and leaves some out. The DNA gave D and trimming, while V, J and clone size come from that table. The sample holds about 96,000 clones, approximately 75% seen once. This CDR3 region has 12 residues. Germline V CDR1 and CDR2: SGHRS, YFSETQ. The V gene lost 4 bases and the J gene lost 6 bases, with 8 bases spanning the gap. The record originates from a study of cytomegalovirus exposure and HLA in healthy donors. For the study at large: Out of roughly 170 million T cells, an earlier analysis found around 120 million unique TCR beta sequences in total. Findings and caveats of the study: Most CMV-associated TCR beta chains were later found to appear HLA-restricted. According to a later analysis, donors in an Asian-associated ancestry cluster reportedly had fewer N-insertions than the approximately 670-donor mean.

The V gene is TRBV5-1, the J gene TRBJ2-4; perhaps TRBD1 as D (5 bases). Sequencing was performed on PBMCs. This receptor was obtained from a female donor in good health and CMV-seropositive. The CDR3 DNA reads TGCGCCAGCAGCCCCCAGGGAAACATTCAGTACTTC. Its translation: CASSPQGNIQYF.